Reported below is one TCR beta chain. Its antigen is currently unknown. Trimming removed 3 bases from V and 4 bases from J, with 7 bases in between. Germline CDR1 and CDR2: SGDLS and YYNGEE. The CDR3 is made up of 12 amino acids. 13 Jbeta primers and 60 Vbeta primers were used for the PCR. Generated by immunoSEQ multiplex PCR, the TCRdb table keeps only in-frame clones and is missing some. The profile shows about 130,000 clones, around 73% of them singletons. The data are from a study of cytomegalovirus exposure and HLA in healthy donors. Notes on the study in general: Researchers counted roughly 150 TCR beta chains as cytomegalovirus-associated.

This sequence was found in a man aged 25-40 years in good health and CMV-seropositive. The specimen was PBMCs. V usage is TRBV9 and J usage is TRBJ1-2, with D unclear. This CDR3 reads CASSAGGYGYTF. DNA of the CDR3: TGTGCCAGCAGCGCCGGTGGCTATGGCTACACCTTC.